A selection of T cell receptor beta chains follows, all from one sample in a study of cytomegalovirus exposure and HLA in healthy donors. Clones were read by immunoSEQ multiplex PCR, and TCRdb kept only the in-frame ones, dropping some. The sample lists roughly 97,000 clones, about a tenth occurring once. Material: PBMCs. The receptors stem from a man between 50 and 59 years old in good health and CMV-seropositive. The CDR3 runs from the conserved cysteine through the conserved F or W. A D gene is named only where the DNA matches it firmly. Not all rows give a size; the values are once, few, many and, for expanded clones, a class.

v_call,clone_size,d_call,j_call,cdr3_nt,cdr3_aa
TRBV19,few,.,TRBJ2-7,TGTGCCAGTAGTATGGAGTTGGGGAGCTCCTACGAGCAGTACTTC,CASSMELGSSYEQYF
TRBV5-1,many,TRBD1,TRBJ2-2,TGCGCCAGCAGTCAGATCGGGACAGGGAACACCGGGGAGCTGTTTTTT,CASSQIGTGNTGELFF
TRBV18,few,.,TRBJ2-7,TGTGCCAGCTCAAGCCAGGGGAGCTCCTACGAGCAGTACTTC,CASSSQGSSYEQYF
TRBV27,.,.,TRBJ2-7,TGTGCCAGCAGGCCCGCGGCTAGCATCCACGAGCAGTACTTC,CASRPAASIHEQYF
TRBV4-3,.,TRBD2,TRBJ2-1,TGCGCCAGCAGCCAAGATACGGGAGGCAATGAGCAGTTCTTC,CASSQDTGGNEQFF
TRBV19,few,TRBD2,TRBJ2-1,TGTGCCAGTAGTATAGAAGGGCTAGCGGGAGTCTATGAGCAGTTCTTC,CASSIEGLAGVYEQFF
TRBV21-1,.,.,TRBJ1-3,TGTGCCAGCCCCGGGACAGGCCTTAGGTCTGGAAACACCATATATTTT,CASPGTGLRSGNTIYF
TRBV29-1,.,TRBD1,TRBJ2-7,TGCAGCGTTGAATTGGCCCCTGGGACAGGCGAGCAGTACTTC,CSVELAPGTGEQYF
TRBV6-1,.,.,TRBJ1-1,TGTGCCAGCAGTGAGACAGGAGATTCGAACACTGAAGCTTTCTTT,CASSETGDSNTEAFF
TRBV7-6,few,TRBD2,TRBJ2-1,TGTGCCAGCAGCTTACAAGGAGCGGGAGGCCCCCCCTACAATGAGCAGTTCTTC,CASSLQGAGGPPYNEQFF
TRBV29-1,.,.,TRBJ2-5,TGCAGCGTTGAAGGACTAGGGGAGGAGACCCAGTACTTC,CSVEGLGEETQYF
TRBV5-4,few,TRBD2,TRBJ2-7,TGTGCCAGCAGCTTGGCCCGCGGGAGGGTGAACGACGAGCAGTACTTC,CASSLARGRVNDEQYF
TRBV28,.,.,TRBJ1-6,TGTGCCAGCTCGCCTAATAATTCACCCCTCCACTTT,CASSPNNSPLHF
TRBV6-1,few,.,TRBJ1-4,TGTGCCAGCAGTGAATCAGTAAGGGGATCAACTAATGAAAAACTGTTTTTT,CASSESVRGSTNEKLFF
TRBV23-1,.,TRBD1,TRBJ1-1,TGCGCCAGCAGTCCCCATGCGGACAGGGCTGGCACTGAAGCTTTCTTT,CASSPHADRAGTEAFF
TRBV18,few,.,TRBJ1-1,TGTGCCAGCTCACGAATGATCGAGGACACTGAAGCTTTCTTT,CASSRMIEDTEAFF
TRBV6-1,few,.,TRBJ2-3,TGTGCCATCAAGGAAGGGGCTTCGAGCACAGATACGCAGTATTTT,CAIKEGASSTDTQYF
TRBV27,few,.,TRBJ2-7,TGTGCCAGCAGTTTAGACACAGGACCCCCTCACGAGCAGTACTTC,CASSLDTGPPHEQYF
TRBV2,.,TRBD2,TRBJ2-7,TGTGCCAGCACCGGGACTAGAGGGAACTACGAGCAGTACTTC,CASTGTRGNYEQYF
TRBV5-4,few,TRBD1,TRBJ1-1,TGTGCCAGCAGCCCCCTGGACAGGGCGGGGGTCGTTGAGAACACTGAAGCTTTCTTT,CASSPLDRAGVVENTEAFF
TRBV9,.,.,TRBJ2-5,TGTGCCAGCAGCGTAGGAGGGTCTCGCCAAGAGACCCAGTACTTC,CASSVGGSRQETQYF
TRBV6-6,.,.,TRBJ2-1,TGTGCCAGCAGTGATCCAGGGACACCTTACAATGAGCAGTTCTTC,CASSDPGTPYNEQFF
TRBV7-3,few,TRBD2,TRBJ2-1,TGTGCCAGCAGCCGGACTAGGGGCTCCTACAATGAGCAGTTCTTC,CASSRTRGSYNEQFF
TRBV7-9,.,.,TRBJ2-1,TGTGCCAGCAGCCCGGACTGGACCAACAATGAGCAGTTCTTC,CASSPDWTNNEQFF
TRBV30,few,.,TRBJ1-1,TGTGCCTGGGCCCCCCAGGGAATTTGGCCACGGTACACTGAAGCTTTCTTT,CAWAPQGIWPRYTEAFF
TRBV7-9,.,.,TRBJ1-1,TGTGCCGGACGACGGGATAACACTGAAGCTTTCTTT,CAGRRDNTEAFF
TRBV29-1,.,.,TRBJ2-7,TGCAGCGTTGCGGGGGACGAAAACTACGAGCAGTACTTC,CSVAGDENYEQYF
TRBV9,few,.,TRBJ2-5,TGTGCCAGCAGCGTAGGTTCGAGGACAGCCGGAGAGACCCAGTACTTC,CASSVGSRTAGETQYF
TRBV29-1,few,.,TRBJ2-7,TGCAGCGTTCGCCCAGGCCGAAACTCCTACGAGCAGTACTTC,CSVRPGRNSYEQYF
TRBV19,few,.,TRBJ1-4,TGTGCCAGTAGTATGTTGGACAGCGATAATGAAAAACTGTTTTTT,CASSMLDSDNEKLFF
TRBV28,few,TRBD1,TRBJ1-2,TGTGCCAGCAGTGCCCCCGTGGGACAGGACTTCGATGGCTACACCTTC,CASSAPVGQDFDGYTF
TRBV4-3,.,.,TRBJ2-1,TGCGCCAGCAGCCAAGATTGGGCCAGCTCCTACAATGAGCAGTTCTTC,CASSQDWASSYNEQFF
TRBV5-1,few,TRBD1,TRBJ1-1,TGCGCCAGCAGCTCCACAGGGGGCGGGTACGTCCGAGCTTTCTTT,CASSSTGGGYVRAFF
TRBV4-3,.,.,TRBJ1-1,TGCGCCAGCAGCCAAGCGTGGCCGAACACTGAAGCTTTCTTT,CASSQAWPNTEAFF
TRBV2,.,.,TRBJ2-1,TGTGCCAGCAGTGAAGGGACTACCGGTAGTGAGCAGTTCTTC,CASSEGTTGSEQFF
TRBV9,.,.,TRBJ2-1,TGTGCCAGCAGCGTAGGATCAGCGAGCTCCTACAATGAGCAGTTCTTC,CASSVGSASSYNEQFF
TRBV5-1,.,TRBD2,TRBJ2-2,TGCGCCAGCAGCCCACAAAGTGGGGGAGGGCCCACCGGGGAGCTGTTTTTT,CASSPQSGGGPTGELFF
TRBV14,.,.,TRBJ2-3,TGTGCCAGCAGCCAACTTGCGGGACTTGTCACAGATACGCAGTATTTT,CASSQLAGLVTDTQYF
TRBV18,.,.,TRBJ1-1,TGTGCCAGCTCATATATTGGGTCCGGGTACACTGAAGCTTTCTTT,CASSYIGSGYTEAFF
TRBV27,.,TRBD1,TRBJ2-7,TGTGCCAGGGGGGACAGGGAAAGGATTCGAAGGAACGAGCAGTACTTC,CARGDRERIRRNEQYF
TRBV10-2,few,TRBD1,TRBJ2-7,TGCGCCAGCACCTGGGGACAGGGGGCGTACGAGCAGTACTTC,CASTWGQGAYEQYF
TRBV7-9,few,.,TRBJ1-1,TGTGCCAGCAGCTCGGCCAAAGAAGGAGCTGAAGCTTTCTTT,CASSSAKEGAEAFF
TRBV2,many,TRBD1,TRBJ1-5,TGTGCCAGCAGGGAGGGGACAGGGGGTCGACAGCCCCAGCATTTT,CASREGTGGRQPQHF
TRBV28,few,.,TRBJ2-7,TGTGCCAGCAGTTTATTGGCAACCTACGAGCAGTACTTC,CASSLLATYEQYF
TRBV25-1,.,TRBD1,TRBJ1-2,TGTGCCAGCAGCCGGGACAGTGTAAACTATGGCTACACCTTC,CASSRDSVNYGYTF
TRBV5-4,few,TRBD2,TRBJ2-7,TGTGCCAGCAGCGAATCCGGGACTAGCGGGTATTCCTACGAGCAGTACTTC,CASSESGTSGYSYEQYF
TRBV5-1,.,TRBD1,TRBJ1-3,TGCGCCAGCAGCTTGGACCAGGGGGCCACTGGAAACACCATATATTTT,CASSLDQGATGNTIYF
TRBV7-2,few,TRBD2,TRBJ2-7,TGTGCTAGCAGCTTAGCGGGAGGGCGCTCCTACGAGCAGTACTTC,CASSLAGGRSYEQYF
TRBV6-5,few,.,TRBJ1-5,TGTGCCAGCAAGCCTTTGGCAGCGCGCCTTCAGCCCCAGCATTTT,CASKPLAARLQPQHF
TRBV18,.,.,TRBJ1-5,TGTGCCAGCTCACCCGAACAGGGTAGGAATCAGCCCCAGCATTTT,CASSPEQGRNQPQHF
TRBV11-2,.,TRBD2,TRBJ2-7,TGTGCCAGCAGCGCCGGGACTAGCGCCTACGAGCAGTACTTC,CASSAGTSAYEQYF